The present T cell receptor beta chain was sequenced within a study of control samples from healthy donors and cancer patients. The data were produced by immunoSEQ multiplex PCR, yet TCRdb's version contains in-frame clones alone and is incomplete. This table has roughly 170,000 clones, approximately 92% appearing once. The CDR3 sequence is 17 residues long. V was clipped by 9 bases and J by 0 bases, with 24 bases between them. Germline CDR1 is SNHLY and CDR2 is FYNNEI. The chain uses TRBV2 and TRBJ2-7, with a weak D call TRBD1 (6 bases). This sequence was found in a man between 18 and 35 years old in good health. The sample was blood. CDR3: CASSLSPGTLPSYEQYF. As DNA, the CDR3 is TGTGCCAGTTCTCTCTCTCCCGGGACACTACCCTCCTACGAGCAGTACTTC.